This T cell receptor (beta chain) was sequenced for a study of CD8 T cells in Susac syndrome. Reverse transcription of about 0.5 to 1 ug RNA used random hexamers. The authors amplified TCR beta CDR3 across 54 Vbeta and 13 Jbeta using immunoSEQ multiplex PCR. Via MiXCR, TCRdb re-called the immunoSEQ multiplex PCR reads, giving one row per CDR3 protein. The sample includes approximately 300,000 distinct CDR3 sequences, about 82% of them seen just once. V was cut by 3 bases and J by 0 bases, with 18 bases left in between. There are 17 residues in the CDR3. Germline-derived CDR1 and CDR2 are MDHEN and SYDVKM. TEMRA cells were FACS-enriched, unlike CD8+ and CD4+ T cells, which were negatively isolated.

The genes are TRBV28 and TRBJ2-7; D possibly corresponds to TRBD2 (6 bases). What was sequenced was CD8+ T cells from PBMCs. This receptor was taken from a human donor with multiple sclerosis. CDR3 nucleotides: TGTGCCAGCAGTTTGTTACTAGCTGGTAAGAGCTCCTACGAGCAGTACTTC. It translates to CASSLLLAGKSSYEQYF.